These 15 T cell receptor beta chains were sequenced from one sample in a study of PD-1 blockade in classical Hodgkin lymphoma. Relapses following autologous stem cell transplantation were seen in all patients, with brentuximab vedotin exposure varying. Data came from immunoSEQ multiplex PCR; TCRdb stores just in-frame clones and leaves some out. There are some 90,000 clones in the sample; 80% to 95% occur only once, and about 2.7% lies in the top ten. The sequencing used peripheral blood mononuclear cells (PBMCs), collected before the second cycle of nivolumab. The source is a human donor with classical Hodgkin lymphoma.

The V call is TRBV9, the J call TRBJ2-1, with D uncertain. The CDR3 is 15 residues long. The V end lost 4 bases, the J end lost 2 bases, and 13 bases lay between the germline ends. Germline-derived CDR1 and CDR2 are SGDLS and YYNGEE. In nucleotides, the CDR3 is TGTGCCAGCAGCCCTTCAGAGTATACCTACAATGAGCAGTTCTTC. Amino acid sequence: CASSPSEYTYNEQFF.

The rearrangement links TRBV29-1 to TRBJ2-7, with 13 bases aligning to TRBD2. The J segment lost 7 bases and the V segment lost 4 bases, leaving 4 bases of the junction unmatched. The germline V gene encodes CDR1 SQVTM and CDR2 ANQGSEA. The CDR3 length is 13 residues. The CDR3 region is CSVGLAGGVEQYF. The CDR3 bases are TGCAGCGTTGGACTAGCGGGAGGTGTTGAGCAGTACTTC.

The J gene is TRBJ2-7, the V gene TRBV15; the D is unclear. The CDR3 is 13 amino acids. CDR1 is LNHNV, CDR2 YYDKDF, per germline (reference sequence). Trimming removed 0 bases at V and 5 bases at J, with 8 bases between. CDR3 loop: CATSRDDVHEQYF. The CDR3 DNA is TGTGCCACCAGCAGAGATGATGTTCACGAGCAGTACTTC.

The rearrangement uses TRBV19 and TRBJ2-7; D gene unclear. Per germline, CDR1 LNHDA and CDR2 SQIVND (reference sequence). Trimming removed 6 bases at V and 3 bases at J, with 12 bases between. This CDR3 is built from 13 residues. CDR3 DNA: TGTGCCAGTAGCCGAGGACGGAGCTACGAGCAGTACTTC. It codes for CASSRGRSYEQYF.

The V call is TRBV27, the J call TRBJ2-5, with TRBD2 matching 10 bases. The CDR3 is 13 residues long. Looked up from germline, CDR1 is MNHEY and CDR2 is SMNVEV (reference sequence). The ends lost 9 bases at V and 5 bases at J; junction bases unmatched: 6. The CDR3 nucleotides are TGTGCCAGACTAGCGGGATCCTTGGAGACCCAGTACTTC. Its protein product is CARLAGSLETQYF.

V gene TRBV18 combines with J gene TRBJ2-2; D may be TRBD1 (5 bases). Germline V gene data show CDR1 as KGHSH and CDR2 as LQKENI. V dropped 2 bases and J dropped 0 bases, with 10 bases sitting between them. This CDR3 contains 16 residues. In DNA, the CDR3 is TGTGCCAGCTCACCATCGAGCAGGGCGAACACCGGGGAGCTGTTTTTT. Its protein product is CASSPSSRANTGELFF.

V usage is TRBV5-1 and J usage is TRBJ1-4; TRBD1 agrees at 9 bases. Per the germline V gene, CDR1 is SGHRS and CDR2 is YFSETQ. J lost 8 bases, V lost 5 bases, and 10 bases had no gene match. The CDR3 is 15 amino acids. The CDR3 nucleotides read TGCGCCAGCAGGCCCATAGGACAGGGGAGAGAAAAACTGTTTTTT. Its translation is CASRPIGQGREKLFF.

A single count supports this clone. The chain recombines TRBV27 with TRBJ1-2; 7 nucleotides line up with TRBD1. The ends lost 3 bases at V and 0 bases at J; junction bases unmatched: 4. Per the germline V gene, CDR1 is MNHEY and CDR2 is SMNVEV (reference sequence). The CDR3 length is 15 residues. The DNA for the CDR3 is TGTGCCAGCAGTTTTACAGGGGCATCTAACTATGGCTACACCTTC. It yields the protein CASSFTGASNYGYTF.

A single count supports this clone. The sample contains more than one DNA sequence encoding this CDR3. CDR3 residues: CASSESGLANEQFF. CDR3 DNA: TGTGCCAGCAGTGAATCCGGACTAGCCAATGAGCAGTTCTTC. The chain uses TRBV25-1 and TRBJ2-1; TRBD2 matches 8 bases. The CDR3 contains 14 residues. Germline-derived CDR1 and CDR2 are MGHDK and SYGVNS. The V and J ends lost 1 base and 6 bases, in that order; junction bases with no gene match: 2.

The rearrangement links TRBV5-1 to TRBJ1-2; D possibly corresponds to TRBD1 (6 bases). The CDR3 covers 15 residues. Germline assignment: CDR1 SGHRS and CDR2 YFSETQ. V lost 4 bases and J lost 4, with 17 bases in between. The CDR3 sequence is CASSPSGGQAYGYTF. The DNA for the CDR3 is TGCGCCAGCAGCCCCTCGGGGGGGCAGGCCTATGGCTACACCTTC.

This clone has a single count. The chain's CDR3 is CASRSRSSGANVLTF. CDR3 coding DNA: TGTGCCAGCAGATCTCGGAGCTCTGGGGCCAACGTCCTGACTTTC. This rearrangement joins TRBV6-1 to TRBJ2-6, with D uncertain. Between the trimmed V and J ends, which lost 6 bases and 0 bases, there was a span of 9 bases. The length of the CDR3 is 15 residues. Per germline, CDR1 MNHNS and CDR2 SASEGT.

The gene calls are TRBV10-3 and TRBJ1-1; a possible D gene is TRBD1 (6 bases). Germline values: CDR1 ENHRY, CDR2 SYGVKD. V shed 6 bases and J shed 5 bases, with 13 bases lying between them. The length of the CDR3 is 13 residues. CDR3: CAIRQTGLTEAFF. The CDR3 DNA reads TGTGCCATCAGACAAACAGGGCTAACTGAAGCTTTCTTT.

This chain connects TRBV5-1 to TRBJ2-3; tentatively, D is TRBD2 (5 bases). The CDR3 runs 12 residues. Germline CDR1 and CDR2: SGHRS and YFSETQ. V was trimmed by 8 bases and J by 4 bases, leaving 11 bases between them. CDR3 coding DNA: TGCGCCAGTAAACGGGAATCAGATACGCAGTATTTT. It specifies CASKRESDTQYF.

The V gene is TRBV10-1, the J gene TRBJ2-1, with TRBD2 matching 13 bases. Germline V gene sequence: CDR1 WNHNN, CDR2 SYGVQD (reference sequence). The CDR3 runs to 15 residues. Trimming at V came to 2 bases and at J to 9 bases, leaving 4 bases not matched to a gene. The CDR3 bases are TGCGCCAGCAGTGAGCCGACTAGCGGGAGGCTTGAGCAGTTCTTC. It specifies CASSEPTSGRLEQFF.

The V call is TRBV9, the J call TRBJ2-1, with 8 nucleotides matching TRBD2. This CDR3 is built from 17 residues. Germline values: CDR1 SGDLS, CDR2 YYNGEE. The ends lost 4 bases at V and 4 bases at J; junction bases unmatched: 13. CDR3 sequence reads: CASSRRGTRLLYNEQFF. The CDR3 bases are TGTGCCAGCAGCCGGAGGGGGACTAGGCTCCTTTACAATGAGCAGTTCTTC.